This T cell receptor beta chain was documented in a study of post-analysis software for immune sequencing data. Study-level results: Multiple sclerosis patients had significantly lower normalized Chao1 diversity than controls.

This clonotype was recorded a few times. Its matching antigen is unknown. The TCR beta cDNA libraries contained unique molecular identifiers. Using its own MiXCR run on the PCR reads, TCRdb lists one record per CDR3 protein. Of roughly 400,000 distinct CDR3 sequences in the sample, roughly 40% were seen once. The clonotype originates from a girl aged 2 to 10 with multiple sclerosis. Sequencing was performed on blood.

The CDR3 loop is CASSPTPGTGANEQFF. The DNA of the CDR3 is TGTGCCAGCAGCCCGACTCCCGGGACAGGGGCTAATGAGCAGTTCTTC. The chain couples TRBV3-1 to TRBJ2-1; 10 bases map to TRBD1. Germline CDR1 and CDR2: LGHDT and YNNKEL (reference sequence). The CDR3 runs 16 residues. J was trimmed by 7 bases and V by 4 bases; bases with no gene match: 10.